A single sample gave rise to the 10 T cell receptor beta chains below, sequenced in a study of shared clonotypes between healthy human individuals. Here immunoSEQ multiplex PCR was the method, and the copy in TCRdb shows in-frame clones only, minus some. The sample records about 2,500,000 clones, approximately 90% being singletons. The sample was naive CD4+ T cells sorted from blood. The sample's subset: CD45RA+ positively selected. These receptors came from a man aged 18 to 29 in good health.

The chain recombines TRBV4-3 with TRBJ2-7; D possibly corresponds to TRBD1 (6 bases). The germline V gene has CDR1 LGHNA and CDR2 YSLEER. Trimming pared 0 bases from V and 6 bases from J, leaving 9 bases between. This CDR3 has 13 amino acids. This CDR3 reads CASSQEQGSEQYF. Here the CDR3 DNA reads TGCGCCAGCAGCCAAGAACAGGGAAGCGAGCAGTACTTC.

This clone was counted between two and nine times. The genes are TRBV2 and TRBJ2-4, with D unclear. Trimming took off 3 bases at V and 0 bases at J, with 9 bases between the two ends. This CDR3 is 15 amino acids long. Germline V gene data show CDR1 as SNHLY and CDR2 as FYNNEI. The chain's CDR3 is CASSEAVVAKNIQYF. The CDR3 bases are TGTGCCAGCAGTGAGGCAGTCGTAGCCAAAAACATTCAGTACTTC.

The V gene is TRBV25-1, the J gene TRBJ2-1, with 12 bases identical to TRBD1. The CDR3 runs to 17 residues. Trimming at V came to 1 base and at J to 2 bases, leaving 3 bases not matched to a gene. The V gene's germline CDR1 is MGHDK and CDR2 SYGVNS. The CDR3 nucleotides are TGTGCCAGCAGTGAATTGGGGACAGGGGGCGCCTACAATGAGCAGTTCTTC. Translating gives CASSELGTGGAYNEQFF.

This chain links TRBV15 with TRBJ2-5, with D maybe TRBD1 (5 bases). The J call could be wrong; TRBJ2-7 is a better fit for the DNA end. The CDR3 spans 16 residues. CDR1 LNHNV and CDR2 YYDKDF come from the germline V gene (reference sequence). The CDR3 nucleotides read TGTGCCACCAGCACACACGCAGGGTGGCGCTCCTACGAGCAGTACTTC. It specifies CATSTHAGWRSYEQYF.

Worth noting for this clone: The sample holds other DNA sequences that translate to the same CDR3. V and J are TRBV30 and TRBJ2-7, with D unresolved. The CDR3 totals 12 residues. CDR1 GTSNPN and CDR2 SVGIG come from the germline V gene (reference sequence). V was cut by 0 bases and J by 3 bases, with 6 bases left in between. The CDR3 loop reads CAWSVTNYEQYF. CDR3 bases: TGTGCCTGGAGTGTGACCAACTACGAGCAGTACTTC.

In this sample, this clone turned up a few times. The junction shows a germline mismatch at one end, possibly a read error. Other DNA sequences in the same sample also yield this CDR3. The chain links TRBV7-7 to TRBJ1-1; D is undetermined. The CDR3 is 13 amino acids. Germline V CDR1 and CDR2: SSHAT, FNYEAQ (reference sequence). The CDR3 sequence: CASSPSMNTEAFF. CDR3 bases: TGTGCTAGCAGTCCGAGTATGAACACTGAAGCTTTCTTT.

The sample holds a few counts of this clone. The V and J genes are TRBV6-5 and TRBJ1-1; 7 positions match TRBD1. Germline values: CDR1 MNHEY, CDR2 SVGAGI. There are 15 residues in the CDR3. V dropped 6 bases and J dropped 3; count of bases not matched to a gene: 10. The CDR3 region has the DNA TGTGCCAGCAGGGGGGAGGGGGCGGGGGACACTGAAGCTTTCTTT. Its translation is CASRGEGAGDTEAFF.

The J gene is TRBJ2-1, the V gene TRBV30; weak D call: TRBD2 (7 bases). Germline V gene sequence: CDR1 GTSNPN, CDR2 SVGIG (reference sequence). This CDR3 has 15 amino acids. Trimming took off 0 bases at V and 5 bases at J, with 14 bases between the two ends. This chain's CDR3 is CAWSVGGALDNEQFF. In DNA form, the CDR3 reads TGTGCCTGGAGTGTAGGGGGGGCCCTTGACAATGAGCAGTTCTTC.

This chain uses TRBV5-6 with TRBJ2-7, with 7 bases fitting TRBD2. CDR1 is SGHDT, CDR2 YYEEEE, per germline. This CDR3 comprises 14 residues. After removal of 6 bases from V and 3 bases from J, the junction contained 9 bases not matched to a gene. The CDR3 sequence is CASTQVGGSYEQYF. The CDR3 region has the DNA TGTGCCAGCACCCAAGTCGGGGGGAGCTACGAGCAGTACTTC. The whole variable domain, filled in from reference TRBV5-6 and TRBJ2-7, reads DAGVTQSPTHLIKTRGQQVTLRCSPKSGHDTVSWYQQALGQGPQFIFQYYEEEERQRGNFPDRFSGHQFPNYSSELNVNALLLGDSALYLCASTQVGGSYEQYFGPGTRLTVT.

As regards this clone: The sample holds other DNA sequences that translate to the same CDR3. The chain joins TRBV29-1 to TRBJ1-1; 7 nucleotides agree with TRBD1. Germline-derived CDR1 and CDR2 are SQVTM and ANQGSEA. Trimming at V came to 4 bases and at J to 5 bases, leaving 7 bases not matched to a gene. The CDR3 covers 13 residues. The CDR3 DNA follows: TGCAGCGTTGGCCGACAGGGTGGAACTGAAGCTTTCTTT. Translating gives CSVGRQGGTEAFF.